These 32 T cell receptor beta chains share one sample of origin, sequenced in a study of tumor and adjacent non-tumor tissue in lung cancer. RNA was extracted from bulk tissue without any cell sorting. TCRbeta libraries were built with three rounds of nested PCR, modified from ARM-PCR. TCRdb reprocessed the multiplex PCR reads with MiXCR, giving one entry per CDR3 protein. The sample lists 95,000 to 150,000 distinct CDR3 sequences; 66% were seen once. Material: lung tumor tissue. Source of these receptors: a young man with non-small cell lung cancer.

To note about this clonotype: A much more abundant neighbour one base away suggests this may be a read error. This is likely a read error, given that the CDR3 carries no conserved phenylalanine or tryptophan at its end. V and J are TRBV5-5 and TRBJ2-1; D tentatively fits TRBD1 or TRBD2 (5 bases each). Germline V gene data show CDR1 as SGHKS and CDR2 as YYEKEE (reference sequence). This CDR3 is 15 amino acids long. The V end lost 4 bases, the J end lost 0 bases, and 11 bases lay between the germline ends. The CDR3 region is CASSRDVSSYNEQFY. For the CDR3, the DNA is TGTGCCAGCAGCCGGGACGTGAGCTCCTACAATGAGCAGTTCTAC.

The V gene is TRBV6-2 or TRBV6-3, the J gene TRBJ1-2; the D gene is possibly TRBD1 (5 bases). The CDR3 has 14 amino acids. The germline CDR1 and CDR2 sequences are MNHEY and SVGEGT. V was cut by 2 bases and J by 8 bases, with 15 bases left in between. Here the CDR3 reads CASSYAQRDWGYTF. CDR3 nucleotide sequence: TGTGCCAGCAGTTACGCCCAGAGGGACTGGGGCTACACCTTC.

This sequence joins TRBV6-1 and TRBJ1-2, with 9 bases aligning to TRBD1. V lost 9 bases and J lost 7; bases outside the gene matches: 18. The CDR3 covers 16 residues. Germline V gives CDR1 MNHNS, CDR2 SASEGT. The CDR3 DNA follows: TGTGCCAGGACCCACCAGCGAGCGGGACAGGGATTTGGCTACACCTTC. It yields the protein CARTHQRAGQGFGYTF.

In its sample, this clonotype was seen once. This chain uses TRBV20-1 with TRBJ2-1; 10 bases agree with TRBD2. CDR3 length: 15 amino acids. Germline-derived CDR1 and CDR2 are DFQATT and SNEGSKA (reference sequence). The CDR3 loop reads CCPLTGTSVLHEQFF. Written as DNA, the CDR3 is TGCTGCCCCCTGACCGGGACTAGCGTTCTCCATGAGCAGTTCTTC.

As for this clonotype: The CDR3 carries no conserved terminal phenylalanine or tryptophan, so it likely arises from a read error. The rearrangement links TRBV20-1 to TRBJ1-5, with D possibly matching TRBD1 (5 bases). CDR3 length: 16 amino acids. Looked up from germline, CDR1 is DFQATT and CDR2 is SNEGSKA (reference sequence). This CDR3 reads CSTRVWGGGDDQPQHY. CDR3 bases: TGCAGTACTAGAGTTTGGGGGGGGGGAGACGATCAGCCCCAGCATTAT.

A remark on this clonotype: At one of its ends the junction is not consistent with the germline gene, which may arise from a read error. CDR3 protein: CASSRGWGTEAFF. CDR3 coding DNA: TGTGCCAGCAGCCGAGGGTGGGGCACTGAAGCCTTCTTT. The V gene is TRBV6-6, the J gene TRBJ1-1, with D possibly TRBD1 on 5 matching bases. The germline V gene encodes CDR1 MNHNY and CDR2 SVGAGI (reference sequence). There are 13 residues in the CDR3.

This clonotype was detected a few times. A much larger clone is a single base away; this may be a read error. The V gene is TRBV12-3 or TRBV12-4, the J gene TRBJ2-7, with D unresolved. The V end lost 3 bases, the J end lost 5 bases, and 11 bases lay between the germline ends. CDR3 length equals 13 residues. The CDR3 loop reads CASSFGVANEQYF. The CDR3 DNA sequence: TGTGCCAGCAGTTTTGGCGTGGCAAACGAGCAGTACTTC.

This chain links TRBV5-4 with TRBJ1-1, with TRBD1 as a possible D gene (6 bases). The CDR3 spans 15 residues. Germline V CDR1 and CDR2: SGHNT, YYREEE (reference sequence). V was clipped by 0 bases and J by 3 bases, with 12 bases between them. The CDR3 region is CASSLDRDGDTEAFF. The CDR3 coding sequence is TGTGCCAGCAGCTTGGACAGGGATGGGGACACTGAAGCTTTCTTT. Supplemented by reference TRBV5-4 and TRBJ1-1, the full variable domain reads ETGVTQSPTHLIKTRGQQVTLRCSSQSGHNTVSWYQQALGQGPQFIFQYYREEENGRGNFPPRFSGLQFPNYSSELNVNALELDDSALYLCASSLDRDGDTEAFFGQGTRLTVV.

In its sample, this clonotype was seen a few times. This chain links TRBV5-6 with TRBJ2-1, with D possibly called TRBD1 or TRBD2 (7 bases each). V lost 2 bases and J lost 4, with 16 bases in between. The CDR3 extends over 16 amino acids. Germline CDR1 is SGHDT and CDR2 is YYEEEE. The DNA for the CDR3 is TGTGCCAGCAGCTTATCGCCAGGGGGGGGATACAATGAGCAGTTCTTC. It codes for CASSLSPGGGYNEQFF.

To note about this clonotype: A much bigger clone sits one base away, suggesting this may be a read error. The CDR3 region has the DNA TGCGCCAGCAGTGAGTCGGTGACCGAGCGGTTCTTC. Its protein product is CASSESVTERFF. J is TRBJ2-1 and V is TRBV10-1, with D unclear. CDR3 length equals 12 residues. The germline CDR1 and CDR2 sequences are WNHNN and SYGVQD (reference sequence).

This clonotype has only one observation. The conserved phenylalanine or tryptophan normally closing the CDR3 is absent here, so this likely arose from a read error. The chain recombines TRBV6-5 with TRBJ2-1; TRBD2 aligns across 9 bases. The CDR3 is 17 amino acids. CDR1 is MNHEY and CDR2 is SVGAGI in the germline V gene. The CDR3 is CPSSLSWRGGSYKEQFS. The CDR3 nucleotides are TGTCCCAGCAGTCTCTCCTGGCGGGGGGGCTCTTACAAAGAGCAGTTCTCC.

As regards this clonotype: Compared with germline, one end of the junction differs, possibly owing to a read error. The V gene is TRBV12-3 or TRBV12-4, the J gene TRBJ1-1; D is uncertain. The CDR3 contains 13 residues. CDR3 in amino acids: CASSLTERAEVFF. The CDR3 DNA reads as TGTGCCAGCAGTTTAACCGAGAGGGCTGAAGTTTTCTTT.

This clonotype was found a few times. This sequence joins TRBV5-3 and TRBJ2-1, with 11 positions matching TRBD2. TRBV5-3 is known as an ORF, though its function is uncertain. This CDR3 has 20 amino acids. V shed 1 base, J shed 0 bases, and the junction held 12 bases outside the gene matches. CDR3 in DNA: TGTGCCAGAAGCTTGATTGGGGGGGCTAGCGGGGGGCTCTCCTACAATGAGCAGTTCTTC. The encoded protein is CARSLIGGASGGLSYNEQFF.

A remark on this clonotype: A read error may be the cause here, since a much bigger clone is one base away. The DNA of the CDR3 is TGTGCCAGCAGTTACACCGAGACAGGAACCTACGAGCAGTACTTC. Translation gives CASSYTETGTYEQYF. This chain uses TRBV6-5 with TRBJ2-7; possibly TRBD1 for D (6 bases). V lost 2 bases, J lost 2 bases, and 13 bases lay in between. The CDR3 covers 15 residues. Germline loops: CDR1 MNHEY, CDR2 SVGAGI.

This chain connects TRBV20-1 to TRBJ2-1; D is uncertain. The germline gives CDR1 DFQATT, CDR2 SNEGSKA (reference sequence). V gave up 1 base and J gave up 14 bases, with 21 bases separating them. The CDR3 has 14 residues. The DNA of the CDR3 is TGCAGTGCTAGAGTATTCGCGTCCTACAATGAAGAGTTCTTC. This encodes CSARVFASYNEEFF.

In the case of this clonotype: Mismatch with germline at one junction end may stem from a read error. The chain combines TRBV20-1 with TRBJ2-7, with a possible D match to TRBD1 (6 bases). This CDR3 has 15 residues. Germline V lookup: CDR1 DFQATT, CDR2 SNEGSKA (reference sequence). CDR3 sequence reads: CSTLRHEQGHYDQYF. The CDR3 coding sequence is TGCAGCACTCTACGACATGAGCAGGGGCACTACGATCAGTACTTC.

The chain uses TRBV12-3 or TRBV12-4 and TRBJ2-7; D not certain. V was clipped by 11 bases and J by 5 bases, with 19 bases between them. CDR3 length: 13 amino acids. Here the CDR3 DNA reads TGTGCCGGCAATTTAGGGCAAAACGACGAGCAGTACTTC. It encodes CAGNLGQNDEQYF.

Worth noting for this clonotype: This could be a read error, since a much larger clone is one nucleotide away. V is TRBV20-1 and J is TRBJ2-1, with D perhaps matching TRBD2 (5 bases). Germline-derived CDR1 and CDR2 are DFQATT and SNEGSKA (reference sequence). This CDR3 is built from 12 residues. CDR3 sequence reads: CSASGVYNEQLF. DNA of the CDR3: TGCAGTGCTAGCGGGGTGTACAATGAGCAGTTATTC.

There are many counts of this clonotype. This chain joins TRBV20-1 and TRBJ1-4; D not certain. The CDR3 is made up of 12 amino acids. V was clipped by 3 bases and J by 8 bases, with 10 bases between them. Germline V CDR1 and CDR2: DFQATT, SNEGSKA (reference sequence). The CDR3 DNA reads as TGCAGTGCTAGCCGCGCCGGGGAAAAACTGTTTTTT. This sequence encodes CSASRAGEKLFF.

Details on this clonotype: This may be a read error: a much more frequent sequence differs by one nucleotide. The V and J genes are TRBV4-2 and TRBJ1-2; TRBD1 aligns across 11 bases. The V gene's germline CDR1 is LGHNA and CDR2 YNFKEQ. This CDR3 comprises 14 residues. V lost 1 base to trimming and J lost 12 bases; unmatched junction nucleotides: 7. The CDR3, as DNA: TGTGCCAGCAGCCAAGTGGGACAGGGGGAGGGCAACACCTTC. It encodes CASSQVGQGEGNTF.

The chain employs TRBV7-8 and TRBJ1-5; no definite D call. Germline CDR1 is SGHVS and CDR2 is FQNEAQ. V was clipped by 7 bases and J by 2 bases, with 18 bases between them. The CDR3 contains 16 residues. The CDR3 DNA reads TGTGCCAGCAACCCGTCCGGGGTTGGGGGCAATCAGCCCCAGCATTTT. It yields the protein CASNPSGVGGNQPQHF.

About this clonotype itself: A much larger clone sits a single nucleotide away, making a read error possible. This chain joins TRBV12-3 or TRBV12-4 and TRBJ1-1, with D possibly TRBD1 on 6 matching bases. V gave up 7 bases and J gave up 2 bases, with 29 bases separating them. This CDR3 comprises 19 residues. CDR3 in amino acids: CASTLGGGLILYPNTEAFF. The CDR3 bases are TGTGCCAGCACCTTAGGGGGGGGCCTTATACTTTACCCTAACACTGAAGCTTTCTTT.

This clonotype was counted at least ten times. V gene TRBV6-2 or TRBV6-3 combines with J gene TRBJ2-1; D is perhaps TRBD1 or TRBD2 (5 bases each). V dropped 3 bases and J dropped 8 bases, with 11 bases sitting between them. The CDR3 loop spans 13 amino acids. CDR1 and CDR2 (germline): MNHEY, SVGEGT. The CDR3 DNA is TGTGCCAGCAGTTATCTGGGGACGCATGAGCAGTTCTTC. Protein sequence: CASSYLGTHEQFF.

A remark on this clonotype: A single base separates this from a much larger clone, so it may be a read error. V is TRBV4-3 and J is TRBJ2-3, with D possibly being TRBD1 (6 bases). Germline CDR1 reads LGHNA; CDR2 reads YSLEER. Trimming removed 3 bases from V and 1 base from J, with 11 bases in between. The CDR3 covers 15 residues. CDR3 bases: TGCGCCAGCAGCCACTGCAGGGGTGGCACAGATACGCAGTATTTT. Protein sequence: CASSHCRGGTDTQYF.

On this clonotype itself: The CDR3 end shows no conserved phenylalanine or tryptophan, and so a read error is likely. The DNA is omitted, as the CDR3 cannot be located on it reliably, and the CDR3 follows TCRdb's listing. V usage is TRBV7-8 and J usage is TRBJ1-6; TRBD1 reflects the table's D call only, with no check against the DNA. The CDR3 is 13 residues long, ends included. Germline CDR1 SGHVS, CDR2 FQNEAQ. CDR3 sequence: CAGSLDRNSPHHS.

The chain links TRBV11-3 to TRBJ2-6; D ambiguous. This CDR3 region has 15 residues. The germline gives CDR1 SGHNT, CDR2 YENEEA. In DNA form, the CDR3 reads TGTACCATCAGCCACAGCCGCTCTGGGGCCAACGTCCTGACTTTC. Encoded protein: CTISHSRSGANVLTF.

This clonotype came up once. This chain joins TRBV5-1 and TRBJ1-1; 7 bases align to TRBD1. J was trimmed by 7 bases and V by 8 bases; bases with no gene match: 14. Germline lookup yields CDR1 SGHRS and CDR2 YFSETQ. The CDR3 is made up of 14 amino acids. CDR3 bases: TGCGCCAGTAGCAGGGGACAGAGATCCTATGAAGCTTTCTTT. As protein: CASSRGQRSYEAFF. Full variable domain (remainder filled in from reference TRBV5-1 and TRBJ1-1): KAGVTQTPRYLIKTRGQQVTLSCSPISGHRSVSWYQQTPGQGLQFLFEYFSETQRNKGNFPGRFSGRQFSNSRSEMNVSTLELGDSALYLCASSRGQRSYEAFFGQGTRLTVV.

This clonotype was observed many times. The rearrangement joins TRBV6-5 to TRBJ1-1, with D unclear. The V gene's germline CDR1 is MNHEY and CDR2 SVGAGI. V lost 2 bases and J lost 7, with 11 bases in between. The CDR3 is made up of 13 amino acids. CDR3 amino acids: CASSYRDGIEAFF. DNA for the CDR3: TGTGCCAGCAGTTACCGAGACGGAATTGAAGCTTTCTTT.

This clonotype was found many times. The chain recombines TRBV4-2 with TRBJ2-3; 10 bases map to TRBD2. With 0 bases clipped from V and 0 bases from J, the junction kept 6 bases outside the gene matches. There are 18 residues in the CDR3. From germline, CDR1 is LGHNA and CDR2 YNFKEQ. In DNA, the CDR3 is TGTGCCAGCAGCCAAGATCTGGCTAGCGGGAGAAGCACAGATACGCAGTATTTT. Its translation: CASSQDLASGRSTDTQYF.

There are many counts of this clonotype. CDR3 coding DNA: TGTGCCAGCAGCTCGTTCGGGGCCTTTCGCACGCAGTATTTT. Its translation: CASSSFGAFRTQYF. This rearrangement joins TRBV5-4 to TRBJ2-3; D possibly matches TRBD1 or TRBD2 (5 bases each). Per germline, CDR1 SGHNT and CDR2 YYREEE (reference sequence). The CDR3 contains 14 residues. The ends were cut back, 3 bases at V and 9 bases at J, with 17 bases in the middle.

A note on this clonotype: With a much larger clone just one base away, this may be a read error. The rearrangement joins TRBV20-1 to TRBJ1-2; 7 nucleotides agree with TRBD1. Germline assignment: CDR1 DFQATT and CDR2 SNEGSKA (reference sequence). The CDR3 has 13 residues. The CDR3 bases are TGCAGTGCTAGGAGAGGGGGCGTCTATGACTACACCTTC. It encodes CSARRGGVYDYTF.

Turning to this clonotype: Being one base from a much bigger clone, this may be a read error. This rearrangement joins TRBV12-3 or TRBV12-4 to TRBJ2-2; maybe TRBD1 (6 bases). Between the trimmed V and J ends, which lost 5 bases and 7 bases, there was a span of 14 bases. The CDR3 sequence is 14 residues long. The CDR3 spells CASSTNQGLGELFF. In DNA form, the CDR3 reads TGTGCCAGCAGTACAAATCAGGGGCTCGGGGAGCTGTTTTTT.